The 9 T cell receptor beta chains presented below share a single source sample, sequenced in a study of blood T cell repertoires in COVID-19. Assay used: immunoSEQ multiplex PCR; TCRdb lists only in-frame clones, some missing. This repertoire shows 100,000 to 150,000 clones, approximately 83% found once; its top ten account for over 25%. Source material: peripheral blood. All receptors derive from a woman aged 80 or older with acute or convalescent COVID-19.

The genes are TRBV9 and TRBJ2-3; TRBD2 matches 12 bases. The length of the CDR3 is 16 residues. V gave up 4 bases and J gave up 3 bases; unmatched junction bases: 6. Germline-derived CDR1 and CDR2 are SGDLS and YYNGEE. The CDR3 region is CASSPRLAGETDTQYF. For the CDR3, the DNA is TGTGCCAGCAGCCCCCGACTAGCGGGAGAGACAGATACGCAGTATTTT.

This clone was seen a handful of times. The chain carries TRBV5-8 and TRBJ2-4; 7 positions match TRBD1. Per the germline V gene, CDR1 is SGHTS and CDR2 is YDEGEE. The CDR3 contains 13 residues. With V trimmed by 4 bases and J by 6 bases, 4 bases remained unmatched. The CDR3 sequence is CASSQPGGNIQYF. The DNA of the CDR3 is TGTGCCAGCAGCCAACCAGGGGGAAACATTCAGTACTTC. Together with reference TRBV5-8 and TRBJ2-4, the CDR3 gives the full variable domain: EAGVTQSPTHLIKTRGQQATLRCSPISGHTSVYWYQQALGLGLQFLLWYDEGEERNRGNFPPRFSGRQFPNYSSELNVNALELEDSALYLCASSQPGGNIQYFGAGTRLSVL.

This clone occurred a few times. For the CDR3, the DNA is TGTGCCAGCAGCACCCGGGAGTGGGCCCGCGGGGGCTACACCTTC. Protein: CASSTREWARGGYTF. The genes are TRBV9 and TRBJ1-2; D call uncertain. Germline CDR1 and CDR2: SGDLS and YYNGEE. This CDR3 is 15 amino acids long. The V and J ends lost 4 bases and 8 bases respectively, with 21 bases between them.

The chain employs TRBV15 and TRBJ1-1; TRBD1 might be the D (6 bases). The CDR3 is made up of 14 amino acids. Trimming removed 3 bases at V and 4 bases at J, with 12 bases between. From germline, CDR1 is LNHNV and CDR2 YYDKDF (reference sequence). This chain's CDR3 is CATSRGGLITEAFF. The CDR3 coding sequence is TGTGCCACCAGCAGGGGGGGGCTTATCACTGAAGCTTTCTTT.

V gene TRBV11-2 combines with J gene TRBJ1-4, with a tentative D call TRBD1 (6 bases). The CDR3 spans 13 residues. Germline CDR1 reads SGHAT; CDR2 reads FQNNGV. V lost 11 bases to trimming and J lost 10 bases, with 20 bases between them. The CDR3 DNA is TGTGCCGCCATGGGGGCAGCGTCGGGAAAACTGTTTTTT. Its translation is CAAMGAASGKLFF.

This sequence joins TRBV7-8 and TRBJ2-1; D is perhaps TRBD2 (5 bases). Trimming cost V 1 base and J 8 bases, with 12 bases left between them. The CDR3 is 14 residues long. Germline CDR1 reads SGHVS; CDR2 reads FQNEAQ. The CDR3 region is CASSLVGRTYEQFF. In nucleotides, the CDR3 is TGTGCCAGCAGCTTAGTAGGGAGAACCTATGAGCAGTTCTTC.

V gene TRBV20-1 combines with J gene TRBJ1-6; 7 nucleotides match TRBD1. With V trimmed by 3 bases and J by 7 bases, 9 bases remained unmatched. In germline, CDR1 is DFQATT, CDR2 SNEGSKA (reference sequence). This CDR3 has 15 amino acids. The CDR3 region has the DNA TGCAGTGCTAGTGAACAGGGGACCCGGAATTCACCCCTCCACTTT. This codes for CSASEQGTRNSPLHF.

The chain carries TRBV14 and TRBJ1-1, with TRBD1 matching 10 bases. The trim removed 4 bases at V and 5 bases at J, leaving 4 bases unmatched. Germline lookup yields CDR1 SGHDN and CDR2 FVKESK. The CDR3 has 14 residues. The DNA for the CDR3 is TGTGCCAGCAGCCGCAGGGACAGGGGAACTGAAGCTTTCTTT. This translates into CASSRRDRGTEAFF.

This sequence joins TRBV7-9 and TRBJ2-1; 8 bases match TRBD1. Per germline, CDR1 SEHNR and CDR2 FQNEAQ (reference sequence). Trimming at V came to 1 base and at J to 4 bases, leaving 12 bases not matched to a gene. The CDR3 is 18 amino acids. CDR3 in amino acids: CASSLGLGAGGLYNEQFF. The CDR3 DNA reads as TGTGCCAGCAGCTTAGGGCTGGGGGCAGGGGGCCTTTACAATGAGCAGTTCTTC. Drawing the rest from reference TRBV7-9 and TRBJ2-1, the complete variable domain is DTGVSQNPRHKITKRGQNVTFRCDPISEHNRLYWYRQTLGQGPEFLTYFQNEAQLEKSRLLSDRFSAERPKGSFSTLEIQRTEQGDSAMYLCASSLGLGAGGLYNEQFFGPGTRLTVL.